The TCR beta chain under discussion was sequenced for a study of CD8+ T cells in alopecia areata. For this clone: The antigen is unknown.

cDNA prepared by RNA extraction and subsequent reverse transcription served as the template for sequencing. Repertoires were generated with immunoSEQ multiplex PCR, while TCRdb's copy carries only in-frame clones and drops some. The sample includes 150,000 to 200,000 clones, roughly 65% of them seen just once. The germline V gene has CDR1 MNHEY and CDR2 SVGAGI. CDR3 length: 13 amino acids. With 11 bases removed from V and 4 bases from J, the gap between germline ends came to 15 bases. Treatment indicated: oral pan-JAK inhibitor, 5-10 mg twice daily. Findings of the study overall: Amid tofacitinib therapy, many expanded lesional clones stayed present in scalp and blood. Tofacitinib significantly reduced both scalp clonality and expanded CD8+ clones among the top 100.

The chain is built from TRBV6-5 and TRBJ1-5; D may be TRBD1 (6 bases). Material: CD4+ T cells sorted from blood, obtained at week 4, from a patient treated with tofacitinib. The receptor was isolated from a human donor with alopecia areata. CDR3 amino acids: CACQGGGNQPQHF. CDR3 DNA: TGTGCCTGCCAGGGAGGGGGAAATCAGCCCCAGCATTTT.